This T cell receptor (beta chain) came from a study of blood T cells in healthy people across ages. It was with a sample-barcoded 5' primer and a J-beta primer mix that a second PCR of roughly 7 to 12 cycles was run. TCRdb analysed the 5' RACE reads with MiXCR anew, one entry per CDR3 protein. The sample consists of about 1.7 million distinct CDR3 sequences, 28% of them appearing once. CDR1 and CDR2 from the germline V gene are LNHDA and SQIVND (reference sequence). The J segment lost 7 bases and the V segment lost 9 bases, leaving 3 bases of the junction unmatched. The CDR3 runs to 11 residues. This sequence joins TRBV19 and TRBJ2-3; 8 bases map to TRBD1. Sequencing input: blood. The TCR comes from a woman aged 25 to 45 in good health. The CDR3 coding sequence is TGTGCCAGGGGACAGGACTATACGCAGTATTTT. Its protein product is CARGQDYTQYF.